This entry is about one TCR beta chain. This clone was detected once. Its binding antigen is unknown. Per-base qualities were not stored, and no clone one base away is much larger. CDR1 and CDR2 are read off the germline V gene as SNHLY and FYNNEI. The CDR3 has 13 amino acids, counting the end cysteine and phenylalanine. Solely the CDR3 DNA is kept, with 39 bases framed from the first base. Trimmed from V: 7 bases; trimmed from J: 5 bases; junction bases lacking a gene match: 2. Library method: the immunoSEQ multiplex PCR assay. For the multiplex PCR, a mixture combining 60 forward primers for TCR Vbeta segments and 13 reverse primers for TCR Jbeta segments was used. Amplification of the CDR3 region of rearranged TCR beta genes was performed with a multiplex PCR assay on genomic DNA. The Illumina HiSeq System was used to sequence the amplified TCR beta libraries as 87-base-pair reads. On the authors' methods: Across the 666 repertoires, a later analysis counted 75 million to 90 million unique TCR beta chains, roughly 11 million of which were shared by at least two donors. To remove PCR and sequencing errors, raw reads were error-corrected and collapsed into unique sequences using a nearest-neighbor algorithm that merged closely related sequences. CDR3 sequences were aligned to IMGT reference sequences to assign V, D and J gene segments. For a sequence to be retained, a match of at least six nucleotides was required to both a V gene segment and a J gene segment. A rearrangement counted as productive if the CDR3 had no stop codons and remained in frame with V and J, and every other rearrangement counted as non-productive. Following IMGT convention, CDR3 was defined as the stretch from the second conserved V-encoded cysteine up to the conserved J-encoded phenylalanine. In an earlier analysis of just under 600 of the donors, sequences lacking an unambiguous match to a single V gene segment were excluded. An earlier analysis of approximately 590 of the donors called V segments functional above 56.7% productive rearrangements and segregating when the between-donor standard deviation exceeded 5%. A statistical classification framework was developed to diagnose cytomegalovirus status using the catalog of TCR beta chain sequences. In a later analysis, TCR nucleotide sequences were compared against IMGT/GENE-DB human TR gene sequences so that V and J genes could be assigned. The TCRdist pipeline was used in a later analysis to assign CDR3 sequences and most-parsimonious VDJ recombination scenarios. In a later analysis, every TCR beta chain was defined by the combination of its CDR3 amino acid sequence and its V-gene family, and reads without a unique V-gene family were dropped. To address suspected cross-contamination and a sequencing artifact, a later analysis removed a few hundred highly shared, low-generation-probability nucleotide sequences. For each public chain, a later analysis derived a clonal expansion index from normalized ranks of inferred template counts within each repertoire. Generation probabilities in a later analysis came from a VDJ recombination model fitted to out-of-frame rearrangements, and those results were checked against IGoR. In a later analysis, hypergeometric tests were used to score TCR-TCR, TCR-HLA and TCR-CMV co-occurrence, with a repertoire-size bias correction applied to TCR pairs. False discovery rates were estimated in a later analysis by permuting HLA or CMV assignments 20 times. In a later analysis, co-occurring TCRs were grouped with DBSCAN, and TCRdist sequence similarity was added when clustering was performed within HLA-allele-positive subsets. Repertoires with fewer than 30,000 or more than 120,000 public chains were left out of co-occurrence clustering, as were five repertoires with anomalous nucleotide sharing. The table comes from immuneACCESS by way of TCRdb, which keeps in-frame sequences with V and J called. Part of the clones is missing from these tables; in studies checked, under half for an unresolved V gene and the rest for unknown reasons. V, J and clone size are those of that table, while D and trimming were read from the DNA. The sample profile shows about 130,000 clones; roughly 84% of them were found once. The top ten clonotypes cover approximately 2.5% of the sample.

In total, roughly 710 healthy bone marrow donors made up the cohort. All cohort members were sampled while nominally healthy, although unrecorded immune exposures were likely present. The donor was CMV seronegative and was included in the group of hundreds of seronegative cohort members. Each donor provided a peripheral blood sample, and peripheral blood mononuclear cells were used for TCR beta sequencing. Genomic DNA was extracted from the blood cell samples with the Qiagen DNeasy Blood Extraction Kit. The data originate from a study of cytomegalovirus exposure and HLA in healthy donors (dated 2017 in TCRdb). Study-wide context: According to an earlier analysis of 587 of the donors, about 179 million T cells yielded 90 million to 140 million unique TCR beta sequences and more than 250 Gb of sequence data. An early release that covered several hundred HLA-typed donors contained about 300 gigabases of sequencing data and approximately 85 million unique TCR sequences. Among the roughly 430 genotyped donors, around 79% belonged to the genetic ancestry cluster associated with self-reported Caucasian donors. The aim of the study was to test whether cataloging public T cell receptors could identify signatures of past pathogen exposure. The T cell repertoires of under 750 subjects were profiled by immunosequencing and related to cytomegalovirus serostatus. In addition to the first cohort of 650 to 750 subjects, a separate validation cohort of around 110 different subjects was used. To predict cytomegalovirus infection status, the study brought together high-throughput TCR immunosequencing, statistical association of individual TCRs with disease status, and machine learning. A later analysis re-analyzed previously published TCR beta repertoires from about 600 donors and added high-resolution HLA genotyping to study TCR occurrence patterns. Rather than drawing on any new phenotypic data, the later analysis identified candidate immune exposures from TCR beta sequences and the way those sequences occurred across donors. An earlier analysis of about 600 of the donors used high-throughput TCR beta sequencing to judge whether each TCR beta V gene segment behaved as functional or pseudogenic. Alongside the repertoire data, information on donor age, sex, ethnicity and CMV serostatus was compiled. A later genetic analysis took genome-wide SNP genotypes for about 65% of the 666 donors and used that subset as a discovery cohort. Every discovery cohort repertoire had been produced on one sequencing platform. HLA typing covered class I and class II loci at four-digit resolution. The number of donors typed differed by locus, with 629-630 for A, B, C, DRB1 and DQB1, more than 500 for DQA1, 600 to 610 for DPA1, and approximately 470 for DPB1. Four to six DR-DQ haplotypes were handled as single units for association and clustering because linkage in the cohort was strong. On average, roughly 200,000 unique TCR beta nucleotide sequences were sequenced per donor among more than 350 genotyped donors of the cohort, with roughly 18% of those sequences being non-productive. The paper's findings and limits, for the study overall: Some IMGT-functional V segments, including TRBV6-2 and TRBV6-3, could not be distinguished by the 87-base-pair reads and were therefore excluded. In an earlier analysis of fewer than 750 of the donors, most TCR beta V segments were observed in productive rearrangements about 87% or about 30% of the time, broadly matching IMGT annotations. Three of the identified cytomegalovirus-associated TCR beta chains were confirmed in vitro to be specific for cytomegalovirus antigens. Compared with the approximately 720-donor mean, donors in an Asian-associated ancestry cluster had fewer N-insertions in productive TCRs, according to a later genetic analysis. It was suggested by the authors that the approach could potentially be generalized to other disease states and immunological phenotypes. Only TCR beta chains were sequenced in this cohort, and the absence of alpha or paired-chain data limited detectable features. A cluster of highly shared sequence variants was judged likely to represent a technical artifact of the sequencing pipeline. Compared with equally common non-associated chains, HLA-associated TCR beta chains in a later analysis were more clonally expanded and had lower generation probabilities. When HLA alleles, especially DR and DQ, strongly co-occurred, TCR associations were difficult to assign to individual alleles. A later analysis found that most CMV-associated TCR beta chains appeared HLA-restricted, with HLA associations seemingly driven largely by CMV exposure. An association between a missense DCLRE1C variant and V-gene and J-gene trimming of TCR beta chains was found in a later genetic analysis and replicated in an independent cohort. A further reported finding was that TCR beta sequences accurately predicted the HLA-A and HLA-B alleles for most subjects in the first cohort. Sequencing depth was assumed to be roughly uniform across donors in the presence/absence analyses, though that assumption may not hold. Correlated functional status among segregating V segments might be attributable to linkage disequilibrium, but an unknown experimental factor could not be ruled out. The study gave a list of about 150 TCR beta chains associated with cytomegalovirus. According to a later analysis, parvovirus B19, influenza, CMV and Epstein-Barr virus appeared linked to several top co-occurrence clusters. In a later analysis, TCR association rates were found to vary across HLA loci, with the most associated TCRs seen for DRB1 alleles and the fewest for HLA-C alleles. While some public TCRs were present in many individuals, most TCR sequences turned up only very rarely across donors. The only immune exposure information available for the cohort was CMV serostatus. At a false discovery rate of 0.05, a later analysis linked 16,951 TCR beta sequences to specific HLA alleles. Because counts were too low, more than 15 rarely observed V segments, including chromosome 9 orphons, were excluded from the earlier analysis of around 640 of the donors. HLA typing was unavailable for some donors at each locus, so association tests used only the typed subset. The classifier was reported to diagnose cytomegalovirus status with high specificity and sensitivity in both the original cohort and the validation cohort.

The V and J genes are TRBV2 and TRBJ2-5, with 12 central nucleotides matching TRBD2. The source is a man aged 50 to 60 in good health and CMV-seronegative. The sequencing sample was made of PBMCs. The DNA is as follows: TGTGCCAGCACCGGACTAGCGGGGGAGACCCAGTACTTC. It encodes CASTGLAGETQYF.